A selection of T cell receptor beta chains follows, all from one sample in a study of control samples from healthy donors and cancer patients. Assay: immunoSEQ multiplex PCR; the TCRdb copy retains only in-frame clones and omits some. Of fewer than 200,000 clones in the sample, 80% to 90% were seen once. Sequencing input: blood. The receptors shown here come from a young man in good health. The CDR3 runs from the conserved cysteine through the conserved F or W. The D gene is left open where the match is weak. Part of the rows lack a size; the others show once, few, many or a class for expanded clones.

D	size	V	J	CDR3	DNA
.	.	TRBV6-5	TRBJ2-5	CASSYSSPERETQYF	TGTGCCAGCAGTTACTCGTCGCCAGAGCGAGAGACCCAGTACTTC
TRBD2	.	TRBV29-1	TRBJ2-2	CSVGLAGTGELFF	TGCAGCGTTGGACTAGCGGGGACCGGGGAGCTGTTTTTT
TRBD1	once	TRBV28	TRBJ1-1	CASSHRTGLGNTEAFF	TGTGCCAGCAGCCACAGGACAGGTCTGGGGAACACTGAAGCTTTCTTT
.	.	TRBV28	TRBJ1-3	CASGRGLSSGNTIYF	TGTGCCAGCGGGCGTGGGTTAAGCTCTGGAAACACCATATATTTT
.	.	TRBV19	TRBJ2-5	CASSPGIQETQYF	TGTGCCAGTAGTCCCGGGATTCAAGAGACCCAGTACTTC
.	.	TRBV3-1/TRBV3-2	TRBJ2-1	CAGSQEGAYNEQFF	TGTGCCGGCAGCCAAGAGGGCGCCTACAATGAGCAGTTCTTC
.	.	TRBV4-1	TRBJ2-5	CASSQDTAFEKFGTQYF	TGCGCCAGCAGCCAAGACACGGCCTTTGAAAAGTTTGGGACCCAGTACTTC
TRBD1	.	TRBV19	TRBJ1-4	CASSIGQGGEKLFF	TGTGCCAGTAGTATAGGACAGGGCGGTGAAAAACTGTTTTTT
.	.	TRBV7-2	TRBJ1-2	CASSLDRVGGYTF	TGTGCCAGCAGCTTAGACAGGGTAGGAGGCTACACCTTC
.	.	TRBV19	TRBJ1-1	CATTREVGLEAFF	TGTGCCACCACCCGGGAGGTTGGACTAGAAGCTTTCTTT
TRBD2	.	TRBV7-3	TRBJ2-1	CASSSRGGPENEQFF	TGTGCCAGCAGCTCCCGGGGGGGCCCGGAGAATGAGCAGTTCTTC
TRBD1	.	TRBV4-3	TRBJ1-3	CASSQGQGPGNTIYF	TGCGCCAGCAGCCAAGGACAGGGGCCTGGAAACACCATATATTTT
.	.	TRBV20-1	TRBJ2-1	CSARLYNEQFF	TGCAGTGCTAGGCTGTACAATGAGCAGTTCTTC
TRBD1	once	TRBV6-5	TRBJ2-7	CASGEQGIREQYF	TGTGCCAGCGGAGAACAGGGGATCCGCGAGCAGTACTTC